These 28 T cell receptor beta chains were all obtained from the same sample, sequenced in a study of T cells after posttransplantation cyclophosphamide. TCRdb's copy holds only in-frame clones and misses some; the assay was immunoSEQ multiplex PCR. The repertoire consists of over 20,000 clones, none detected only once. Sequencing used PBMCs. The receptors derive from a man aged 50 to 60 in good health, CMV-negative, and a related stem cell transplant donor.

In this sample, this clone turned up many times. V and J are TRBV5-4 and TRBJ2-5; 10 positions agree with TRBD1. V was clipped by 4 bases and J by 5 bases; unmatched bases: 5. The CDR3 covers 14 residues. Germline CDR1 is SGHNT and CDR2 is YYREEE (reference sequence). The CDR3 protein is CASSRQGAVETQYF. The DNA of the CDR3 is TGTGCCAGCAGCCGACAGGGGGCAGTGGAGACCCAGTACTTC. Variable domain in full (rest from reference TRBV5-4 and TRBJ2-5): ETGVTQSPTHLIKTRGQQVTLRCSSQSGHNTVSWYQQALGQGPQFIFQYYREEENGRGNFPPRFSGLQFPNYSSELNVNALELDDSALYLCASSRQGAVETQYFGPGTRLLVL.

V usage is TRBV27 and J usage is TRBJ2-1; 7 nucleotides line up with TRBD1. This CDR3 spans 16 amino acids. V gave up 2 bases and J gave up 6 bases; unmatched junction bases: 10. The germline V gene encodes CDR1 MNHEY and CDR2 SMNVEV (reference sequence). CDR3 protein: CASSLIQKTGVNEQFF. The CDR3 coding sequence is TGTGCCAGCAGTTTAATTCAAAAAACAGGGGTCAATGAGCAGTTCTTC.

The rearrangement links TRBV11-1 to TRBJ2-5, with 7 bases lining up with TRBD1. The DNA end lines up better with TRBJ2-7; the J call may be wrong. The germline V gene has CDR1 SGHAT and CDR2 FQDESV (reference sequence). This CDR3 region has 14 residues. CDR3 nucleotide sequence: TGTGCCAGCAGCTTTCTTACAGGGGCCTACGAGCAGTACTTC. It specifies CASSFLTGAYEQYF.

This clone has ten or more counts. This chain joins TRBV5-1 and TRBJ2-6; D call uncertain. V lost 6 bases and J lost 2, with 6 bases in between. Germline-derived CDR1 and CDR2 are SGHRS and YFSETQ. The CDR3 contains 13 residues. The CDR3 coding sequence is TGCGCCAGCATGTCTGCTGGGGCCAACGTCCTGACTTTC. Protein sequence: CASMSAGANVLTF.

This clone was seen ten or more times. This chain uses TRBV10-3 with TRBJ2-2, with TRBD1 matching 10 bases. CDR3 length equals 13 residues. The ends lost 7 bases at V and 9 bases at J; junction bases unmatched: 5. The V gene's germline CDR1 is ENHRY and CDR2 SYGVKD. CDR3 loop: CAINRDRGRELFF. The CDR3 bases are TGTGCCATCAACCGGGACAGGGGTCGGGAGCTGTTTTTT.

This clone was seen ten or more times. The chain carries TRBV4-2 and TRBJ2-2, with 7 bases that match TRBD2. Germline lookup yields CDR1 LGHNA and CDR2 YNFKEQ. V shed 2 bases, J shed 3 bases, and the junction held 3 bases outside the gene matches. CDR3 size: 15 residues. CDR3 protein: CASSQSLADTGELFF. The CDR3 nucleotides read TGTGCCAGCAGCCAAAGTCTAGCGGACACCGGGGAGCTGTTTTTT.

At least ten counts were recorded for this clone. The V call is TRBV5-4, the J call TRBJ2-3; 10 bases are shared with TRBD2. CDR1 and CDR2 from the germline V gene are SGHNT and YYREEE (reference sequence). Trimming removed 2 bases from V and 3 bases from J; junction bases left unmatched: 3. This CDR3 region has 15 residues. CDR3 residues: CASSFLSGGTDTQYF. CDR3 nucleotides: TGTGCCAGCAGCTTTCTTAGCGGGGGGACAGATACGCAGTATTTT.

This clone was recorded at least ten times. The chain has TRBV18 and TRBJ1-5; 7 bases align to TRBD1. This CDR3 spans 15 amino acids. The ends lost 3 bases at V and 1 base at J; junction bases unmatched: 3. Germline values: CDR1 KGHSH, CDR2 LQKENI. CDR3 coding DNA: TGTGCCAGCTCACCTAGCAGGGGGAGCAATCAGCCCCAGCATTTT. Translating gives CASSPSRGSNQPQHF.

This clone was detected ten times or more. The V call is TRBV5-4, the J call TRBJ2-5; the D is unclear. Trimming removed 0 bases from V and 5 bases from J, with 8 bases in between. The CDR3 contains 13 residues. Per the germline V gene, CDR1 is SGHNT and CDR2 is YYREEE (reference sequence). CDR3 region: CASSLEQWETQYF. CDR3 coding DNA: TGTGCCAGCAGCTTGGAACAGTGGGAGACCCAGTACTTC.

This clone was counted many times. The DNA of the CDR3 is TGTGCCAGCAGCTCTGGACAGAATAGCAATCAGCCCCAGCATTTT. It encodes CASSSGQNSNQPQHF. This chain connects TRBV6-6 to TRBJ1-5; perhaps TRBD1 as D (6 bases). This CDR3 has 15 amino acids. CDR1 and CDR2 from the germline V gene are MNHNY and SVGAGI (reference sequence). V was pared by 6 bases and J by 0 bases, with 12 bases between.

This clone has just a few counts. A read error may explain this, as a much larger clone is one base away. V and J are TRBV7-9 and TRBJ2-3, with TRBD2 as a possible D gene (6 bases). Germline V gene data show CDR1 as SEHNR and CDR2 as FQNEAQ (reference sequence). Trimming removed 0 bases from V and 5 bases from J, with 12 bases in between. CDR3 length: 15 residues. The CDR3 nucleotides are TGTGCCAGCAGCTTAGCAGGTAGCGGTGTAGATACGCAGTATTTT. It codes for CASSLAGSGVDTQYF.

The table lists this clone with many counts. The chain joins TRBV29-1 to TRBJ1-2, with 12 bases lining up with TRBD1. Germline V gives CDR1 SQVTM, CDR2 ANQGSEA. The CDR3 runs 15 residues. V lost 7 bases, J lost 2 bases, and 8 bases stayed unmatched. The CDR3 nucleotides read TGCAGCGCCGGGACAGGGGGCTCTTTAAACTATGGCTACACCTTC. Translating gives CSAGTGGSLNYGYTF.

This clone was recorded at least ten times. The chain carries TRBV21-1 and TRBJ2-2; TRBD2, the table's D call, was not compared with the DNA. TRBV21-1 is an annotated pseudogene. The CDR3 loop spans 18 amino acids. The CDR3 region has the DNA TGTGCCAGCAGCCGACCAACCGGCGGGAATGCGGACACCGGGGAGCTGTTTTTT. Translated: CASSRPTGGNADTGELFF.

This clone was recorded at least ten times. The genes are TRBV30 and TRBJ1-1, with 7 bases that match TRBD1. The CDR3 totals 17 residues. V gave up 0 bases and J gave up 0 bases; unmatched junction bases: 10. Germline CDR1 reads GTSNPN; CDR2 reads SVGIG (reference sequence). The CDR3 region has the DNA TGTGCCTGGAGTGTACTAACACAGGGGCTGGTGAACACTGAAGCTTTCTTT. It specifies CAWSVLTQGLVNTEAFF.

Many counts were recorded for this clone. J is TRBJ1-1 and V is TRBV7-3, with D possibly TRBD1 on 5 matching bases. The V and J ends lost 2 bases and 5 bases respectively, with 9 bases between them. This CDR3 spans 13 amino acids. Germline V gene data show CDR1 as SGHTA and CDR2 as FQGTGA. The CDR3 bases are TGTGCCAGCAGCTTACAGGGACTAACTGAAGCTTTCTTT. Its translation: CASSLQGLTEAFF.

This chain uses TRBV30 with TRBJ2-5; 10 bases match TRBD1. The assigned J gene may be wrong: the sequence end matches TRBJ2-7 better. CDR3 length: 13 residues. The germline gives CDR1 GTSNPN, CDR2 SVGIG (reference sequence). The CDR3 coding sequence is TGTGCCTGGAGTCTGACAGGGGGCACCGAGCAGTACTTC. Its protein is CAWSLTGGTEQYF.

This clone was seen only a few times. The CDR3 nucleotides are TGTGCCAGCAAGGCTAGCGGTGTCTCCTACGAGCAGTACTTC. Protein sequence: CASKASGVSYEQYF. The chain has TRBV27 and TRBJ2-5, with 7 bases identical to TRBD2. The J call may be mistaken, given a closer DNA end match to TRBJ2-7. CDR1 is MNHEY and CDR2 is SMNVEV in the germline V gene (reference sequence). This CDR3 spans 14 amino acids.

This clone was observed many times. V and J are TRBV10-1 and TRBJ2-5; possible D gene TRBD2, 6 bases. The germline V gene encodes CDR1 WNHNN and CDR2 SYGVQD (reference sequence). The ends were cut back, 3 bases at V and 4 bases at J, with 9 bases in the middle. The CDR3 covers 13 residues. The CDR3 loop reads CASSDGGRETQYF. CDR3 DNA: TGCGCCAGCAGTGATGGAGGGAGAGAGACCCAGTACTTC.

This clone was detected many times. The genes are TRBV9 and TRBJ2-3; D is perhaps TRBD2 (5 bases). Germline-derived CDR1 and CDR2 are SGDLS and YYNGEE. The ends were cut back, 0 bases at V and 4 bases at J, with 12 bases in the middle. The CDR3 is 15 residues long. DNA of the CDR3: TGTGCCAGCAGCGTAGCGGGGTCGGCATCAGATACGCAGTATTTT. This sequence encodes CASSVAGSASDTQYF.

This clone was counted many times. The V gene is TRBV30, the J gene TRBJ1-6; D is perhaps TRBD1 (5 bases). Germline V gene data show CDR1 as GTSNPN and CDR2 as SVGIG (reference sequence). The CDR3 has 16 residues. V was pared by 4 bases and J by 4 bases, with 17 bases between. CDR3 sequence: CAWTLGGSRYNSPLHF. CDR3 bases: TGTGCCTGGACCCTGGGGGGGAGCAGGTATAATTCACCCCTCCACTTT.

This clone occurred many times. The rearrangement uses TRBV25-1 and TRBJ1-2; D gene unclear. Germline V gene data show CDR1 as MGHDK and CDR2 as SYGVNS. The ends were cut back, 6 bases at V and 0 bases at J, with 11 bases in the middle. The CDR3 covers 14 residues. CDR3 bases: TGTGCCAGCAGCGCGGGTTACCCTAACTATGGCTACACCTTC. Encoded protein: CASSAGYPNYGYTF.

This clone has ten or more counts. The chain is built from TRBV25-1 and TRBJ1-6, with D unresolved. From germline, CDR1 is MGHDK and CDR2 SYGVNS. The CDR3 contains 13 residues. V was clipped by 4 bases and J by 2 bases, with 3 bases between them. DNA of the CDR3: TGTGCCAGCAGTGCAACCTATAATTCACCCCTCCACTTT. This encodes CASSATYNSPLHF.

This clone was counted at least ten times. The chain couples TRBV27 to TRBJ2-7; 10 positions match TRBD2. This CDR3 region has 14 residues. J gave up 7 bases and V 8 bases, and 11 bases lay outside the gene matches. The germline V gene encodes CDR1 MNHEY and CDR2 SMNVEV (reference sequence). CDR3: CASSSGRARGEQYF. The CDR3 bases are TGTGCCAGCTCAAGCGGGAGGGCCCGGGGGGAGCAGTACTTC.

This clone appeared many times. The DNA of the CDR3 is TGTGCCAGCAGTTTAGACCCAGCTGAGGGGGGGCTCTCTGGGGCCAACGTCCTGACTTTC. This codes for CASSLDPAEGGLSGANVLTF. The chain carries TRBV27 and TRBJ2-6, with D possibly matching TRBD2 (7 bases). The V end was cut by 2 bases, the J end by 0 bases, with 20 bases between. Per the germline V gene, CDR1 is MNHEY and CDR2 is SMNVEV (reference sequence). The CDR3 is made up of 20 amino acids. Full variable domain (outside the CDR3, taken from reference TRBV27 and TRBJ2-6): EAQVTQNPRYLITVTGKKLTVTCSQNMNHEYMSWYRQDPGLGLRQIYYSMNVEVTDKGDVPEGYKVSRKEKRNFPLILESPSPNQTSLYFCASSLDPAEGGLSGANVLTFGAGSRLTVL.

This clone was seen many times. J is TRBJ2-7 and V is TRBV30; D is possibly TRBD2 (5 bases). V was cut by 5 bases and J by 4 bases, with 9 bases left in between. The germline V gene encodes CDR1 GTSNPN and CDR2 SVGIG (reference sequence). CDR3 length equals 11 residues. The DNA of the CDR3 is TGTGCCTGGCAACTAGATTACGAGCAGTACTTC. Encoded protein: CAWQLDYEQYF.

This clone was detected many times. The J gene is TRBJ2-2, the V gene TRBV7-2; 8 nucleotides line up with TRBD2. CDR1 is SGHTA, CDR2 FQGNSA, per germline. The CDR3 is made up of 14 amino acids. V lost 8 bases and J lost 5; bases outside the gene matches: 7. The CDR3 here is CASRQLAATGELFF. The CDR3 coding sequence is TGTGCCAGCCGACAACTAGCGGCAACCGGGGAGCTGTTTTTT. The full variable domain, with the rest looked up from reference TRBV7-2 and TRBJ2-2, is GAGVSQSPSNKVTEKGKDVELRCDPISGHTALYWYRQSLGQGLEFLIYFQGNSAPDKSGLPSDRFSAERTGGSVSTLTIQRTQQEDSAVYLCASRQLAATGELFFGEGSRLTVL.

This clone appeared many times. The chain recombines TRBV5-5 with TRBJ2-5, with 9 bases fitting TRBD2. Losses at the gene ends were 2 bases for V and 2 bases for J; bases not matched to a gene: 4. The CDR3 consists of 15 residues. Germline CDR1 is SGHKS and CDR2 is YYEKEE (reference sequence). In DNA form, the CDR3 reads TGTGCCAGCAGCTTTAGCGGGAGCCCGCAAGAGACCCAGTACTTC. It translates to CASSFSGSPQETQYF.

This clone was detected ten times or more. V usage is TRBV7-9 and J usage is TRBJ2-3; 10 bases are shared with TRBD2. Looked up from germline, CDR1 is SEHNR and CDR2 is FQNEAQ (reference sequence). The CDR3 runs to 16 residues. The V gene end was trimmed by 1 base and the J gene end by 1 base; junction bases not matched to a gene: 2. CDR3 sequence reads: CASSLGGLAGTDTQYF. Here the CDR3 DNA reads TGTGCCAGCAGCTTAGGAGGACTAGCGGGCACAGATACGCAGTATTTT. Variable domain in full (rest from reference TRBV7-9 and TRBJ2-3): DTGVSQNPRHKITKRGQNVTFRCDPISEHNRLYWYRQTLGQGPEFLTYFQNEAQLEKSRLLSDRFSAERPKGSFSTLEIQRTEQGDSAMYLCASSLGGLAGTDTQYFGPGTRLTVL.